This T cell receptor (beta chain) was sequenced for a study of response to subunit inactivated influenza vaccine. This clonotype was seen at least ten times. Its cognate antigen is unknown. V was clipped by 3 bases and J by 1 base; unmatched bases: 3. CDR3 length: 14 residues. TCRdb fed the RT-PCR reads into MiXCR, producing one record per CDR3 protein. The table lists about 700,000 distinct CDR3 sequences, around 14% of them singletons. Whole-study findings and limits: With each seasonal influenza vaccination, the authors suggested, few new T cells are recruited.

Sequenced here: PBMCs from blood, sampled around 14 days before vaccination. The chain uses TRBV12-3 or TRBV12-4 and TRBJ2-7, with 7 bases identical to TRBD1. This clonotype was sampled from a man aged 50 or older who received an inactivated influenza vaccine. CDR3 bases: TGTGCCAGCAGTTTGTACAGGGGATCCTACGAGCAGTACTTC. It specifies CASSLYRGSYEQYF.